This TCR beta chain was retrieved from a study of beta chain features in type 1 diabetes. General study findings and limits: Type 1 diabetes patients showed a moderate but significant shortening of TCRB CDR3s in all four CD4+ subsets.

Germline V lookup: CDR1 SEHNR, CDR2 FQNEAQ (reference sequence). V was cut by 4 bases and J by 9 bases, with 10 bases left in between. The CDR3 sequence is 12 residues long. Central memory, naive, regulatory and stem cell-like memory CD4+ cells were sorted by CD45RO/CCR7/CD25/CD127/CD95/CD27. Sort purity for all populations was recorded as exceeding 98%. A few counts support this clone. What it recognizes is unknown. All of the isolated RNA was reverse transcribed, so expressed TCRB transcripts were sequenced. Sequencing was performed with immunoSEQ multiplex PCR; in TCRdb, only in-frame clones are kept and a portion is missing. The sample has under 850,000 clones, 10% to 15% seen once; the top ten hold around 0.022%.

The sequence was obtained from a man younger than 35 with type 1 diabetes. Material: naive CD4+ T cells from blood. V is TRBV7-9 and J is TRBJ2-4; D could derive from TRBD1 or TRBD2 (5 bases each). Here the CDR3 reads CASSSRDLIQYF. The CDR3 bases are TGTGCCAGCAGCTCCCGGGACCTCATTCAGTACTTC.